These 9 T cell receptor beta chains were sequenced from one sample in a study of CD8 T cells in ankylosing spondylitis. Study conclusions and caveats: Blood from ankylosing spondylitis patients appeared to carry a characteristic roughly eight-variant TCR beta motif.

TCRdb itself ran the 5' RACE reads through MiXCR, one entry per CDR3 protein. This repertoire shows fewer than 450,000 distinct CDR3 sequences, roughly 15% found once; its top ten account for 1%. Antigens of these TCRs are unknown. Sequenced input: blood, either unsorted or a sorted T cell fraction (not recorded which). These receptors all stem from a male donor with ankylosing spondylitis.

Many counts were recorded for this clonotype. CDR3 in DNA: TGTGCCAGCAGCCGGGGGGTTTTGGAAAAACTGTTTTTT. Its translation: CASSRGVLEKLFF. The chain combines TRBV7-8 with TRBJ1-4; TRBD1 is a possible D gene (5 bases). Trimming took off 5 bases at V and 8 bases at J, with 12 bases between the two ends. Per germline, CDR1 SGHVS and CDR2 FQNEAQ. This CDR3 spans 13 amino acids.

The chain carries TRBV6-1 and TRBJ2-3; the D gene is possibly TRBD2 (7 bases). The CDR3 consists of 19 residues. The germline V gene has CDR1 MNHNS and CDR2 SASEGT. Trimming removed 5 bases from V and 0 bases from J, with 24 bases in between. The CDR3 loop reads CASSTGGHLISSSTDTQYF. In DNA form, the CDR3 reads TGTGCCAGCAGTACGGGGGGACACCTCATCTCTTCTAGCACAGATACGCAGTATTTT.

V gene TRBV11-2 combines with J gene TRBJ2-1, with D possibly being TRBD1 (5 bases). The CDR3 contains 12 residues. Trimming took off 0 bases at V and 15 bases at J, with 12 bases between the two ends. CDR1 and CDR2 (germline): SGHAT, FQNNGV. The CDR3 DNA sequence: TGTGCCAGCAGCTTAGATGGCAGGGTTGCGTTCTTC. Amino acids: CASSLDGRVAFF.

The rearrangement links TRBV4-3 to TRBJ2-3; 9 nucleotides agree with TRBD1. The CDR3 loop spans 17 amino acids. After removal of 5 bases from V and 6 bases from J, the junction contained 15 bases not matched to a gene. CDR1 is LGHNA and CDR2 is YSLEER in the germline V gene. The CDR3: CASSKQWLQGAGDTQYF. The CDR3 DNA reads TGCGCCAGCAGCAAACAATGGCTACAGGGGGCCGGGGATACGCAGTATTTT.

The DNA of the CDR3 is TGTGCCAGCACCCAGACTAGCGGGCTACCCTACGAGCAGTACTTC. Protein: CASTQTSGLPYEQYF. J is TRBJ2-7 and V is TRBV2; TRBD2 agrees at 10 bases. CDR3 size: 15 residues. V was clipped by 7 bases and J by 2 bases; unmatched bases: 8. CDR1 and CDR2 (germline): SNHLY, FYNNEI.

V is TRBV3-1 and J is TRBJ2-7; unclear D gene. Trimming pared 3 bases from V and 7 bases from J, leaving 10 bases between. CDR1 is LGHDT, CDR2 YNNKEL, per germline (reference sequence). The CDR3 is made up of 12 amino acids. This CDR3 reads CASSHVGGEQYF. DNA for the CDR3: TGTGCCAGCAGCCATGTGGGCGGTGAGCAGTACTTC.

This clonotype was found a few times. CDR3 loop: CSARAPQASYNEQFF. The CDR3 DNA reads as TGCAGTGCTAGAGCCCCGCAGGCGTCCTACAATGAGCAGTTCTTC. The chain joins TRBV20-1 to TRBJ2-1; D gene unclear. The CDR3 runs to 15 residues. V shed 1 base and J shed 1 base, with 11 bases lying between them. CDR1 is DFQATT, CDR2 SNEGSKA, per germline (reference sequence).

This clonotype was recorded a few times. V is TRBV5-1 and J is TRBJ1-2; maybe TRBD1 (6 bases). V lost 2 bases and J lost 3, with 14 bases in between. The CDR3 contains 15 residues. CDR1 and CDR2 from the germline V gene are SGHRS and YFSETQ. The CDR3 reads CASSFSTQGHYGYTF. DNA for the CDR3: TGCGCCAGCAGCTTCAGCACACAGGGCCACTATGGCTACACCTTC.

This chain uses TRBV5-1 with TRBJ2-2; D unclear. V was trimmed by 7 bases and J by 0 bases, leaving 13 bases between them. The germline gives CDR1 SGHRS, CDR2 YFSETQ. The CDR3 is 15 amino acids. DNA for the CDR3: TGCGCCAGCTCCCCGATCACTTCGAACACCGGGGAGCTGTTTTTT. Its translation: CASSPITSNTGELFF. The full variable domain, with the rest looked up from reference TRBV5-1 and TRBJ2-2, is KAGVTQTPRYLIKTRGQQVTLSCSPISGHRSVSWYQQTPGQGLQFLFEYFSETQRNKGNFPGRFSGRQFSNSRSEMNVSTLELGDSALYLCASSPITSNTGELFFGEGSRLTVL.